This note documents a single TCR beta chain sequence. The antigen remains unidentified. The data were obtained in a study of early T cells in non-severe SARS-CoV-2 infection. As for the study in general: Whole-blood bulk RNA, unsorted, was sequenced, and chains were unpaired.

Study results and caveats: Matching with VDJdb favored anti-spike CD8 responses (missing private and CD4 specificities).

TCRdb analysed the 5' RACE reads with MiXCR anew, one entry per CDR3 protein. Here the sample spans tens of thousands of distinct CDR3 sequences, 4% to 4.5% being singletons. V gave up 6 bases and J gave up 8 bases, with 25 bases separating them. The CDR3 covers 17 residues. CDR1 and CDR2 (germline): MDHEN, SYDVKM. The chain uses TRBV28 and TRBJ1-4; D is perhaps TRBD1 (6 bases). Sequenced input: whole blood. The clonotype was recovered from an adult who was a healthcare worker with PCR-confirmed SARS-CoV-2 infection or an uninfected control (not recorded which). The CDR3 nucleotides read TGTGCCAGCAGCTCCCCTGGGACACCTTCTTTGTGGGAAAAACTGTTTTTT. Amino acid sequence: CASSSPGTPSLWEKLFF.